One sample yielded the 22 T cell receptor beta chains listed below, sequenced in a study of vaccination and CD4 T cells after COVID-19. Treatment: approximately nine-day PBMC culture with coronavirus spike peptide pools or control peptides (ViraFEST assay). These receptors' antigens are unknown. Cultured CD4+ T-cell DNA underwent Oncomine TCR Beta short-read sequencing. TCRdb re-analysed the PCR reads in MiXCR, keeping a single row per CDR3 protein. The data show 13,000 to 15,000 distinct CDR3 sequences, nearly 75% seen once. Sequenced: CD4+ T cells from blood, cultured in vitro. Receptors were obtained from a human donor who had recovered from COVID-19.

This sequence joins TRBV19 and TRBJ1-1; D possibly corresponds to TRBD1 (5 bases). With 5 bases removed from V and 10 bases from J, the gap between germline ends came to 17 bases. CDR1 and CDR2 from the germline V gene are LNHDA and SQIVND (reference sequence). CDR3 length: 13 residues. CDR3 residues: CASSFGVQGRAFF. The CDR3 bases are TGTGCCAGTAGTTTCGGAGTTCAGGGCCGAGCTTTCTTT.

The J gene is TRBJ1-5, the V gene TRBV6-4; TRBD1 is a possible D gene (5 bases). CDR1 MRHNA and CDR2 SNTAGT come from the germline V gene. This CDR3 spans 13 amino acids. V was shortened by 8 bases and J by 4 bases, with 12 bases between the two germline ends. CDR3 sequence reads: CASSRGGNQPQHF. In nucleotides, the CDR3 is TGTGCCAGCTCCCGGGGGGGTAATCAGCCCCAGCATTTT.

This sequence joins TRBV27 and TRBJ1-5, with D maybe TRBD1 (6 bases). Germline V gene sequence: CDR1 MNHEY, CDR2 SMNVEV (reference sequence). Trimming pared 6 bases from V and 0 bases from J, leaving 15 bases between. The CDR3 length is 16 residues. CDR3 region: CASRGGGINSNQPQHF. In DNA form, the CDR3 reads TGTGCCAGCAGGGGGGGCGGGATAAATAGCAATCAGCCCCAGCATTTT.

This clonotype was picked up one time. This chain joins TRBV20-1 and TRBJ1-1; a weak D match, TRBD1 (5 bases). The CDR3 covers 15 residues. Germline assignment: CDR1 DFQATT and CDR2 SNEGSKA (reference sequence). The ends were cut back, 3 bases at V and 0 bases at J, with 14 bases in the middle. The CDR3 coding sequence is TGCAGTGCTAGGATATCGGGGGGATTGAACACTGAAGCTTTCTTT. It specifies CSARISGGLNTEAFF.

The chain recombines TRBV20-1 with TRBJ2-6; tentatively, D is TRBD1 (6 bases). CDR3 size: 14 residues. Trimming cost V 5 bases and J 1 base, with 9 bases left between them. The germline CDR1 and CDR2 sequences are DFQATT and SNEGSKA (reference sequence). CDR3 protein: CSAGTGSGANVLTF. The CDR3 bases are TGCAGTGCTGGAACAGGGTCTGGGGCCAACGTCCTGACTTTC.

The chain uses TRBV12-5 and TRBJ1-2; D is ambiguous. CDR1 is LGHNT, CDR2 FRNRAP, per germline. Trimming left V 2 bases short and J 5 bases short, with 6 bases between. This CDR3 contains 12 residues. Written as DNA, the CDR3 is TGTGCTAGTGGTTTGAGAGAATATGGCTACACCTTC. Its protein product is CASGLREYGYTF.

CDR3 residues: CASSLVPGQGAGGYTF. The DNA for the CDR3 is TGTGCCAGCAGCCTCGTCCCGGGACAGGGGGCGGGCGGCTACACCTTC. The chain joins TRBV7-6 to TRBJ1-2; 12 bases are a match to TRBD1. Germline values: CDR1 SGHVS, CDR2 FNYEAQ. The length of the CDR3 is 16 residues. V trimming: 5 bases; J trimming: 8 bases; junction bases outside the gene matches: 12.

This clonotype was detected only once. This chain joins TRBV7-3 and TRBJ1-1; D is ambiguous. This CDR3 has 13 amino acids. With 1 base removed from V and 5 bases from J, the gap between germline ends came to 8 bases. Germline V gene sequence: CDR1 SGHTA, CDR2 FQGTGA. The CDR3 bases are TGTGCCAGCAGCTTAAACCTCGAGACTGAAGCTTTCTTT. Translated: CASSLNLETEAFF.

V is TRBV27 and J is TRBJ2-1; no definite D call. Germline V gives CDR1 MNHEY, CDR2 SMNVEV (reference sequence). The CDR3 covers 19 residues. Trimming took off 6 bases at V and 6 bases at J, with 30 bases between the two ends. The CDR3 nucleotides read TGTGCCAGCAGCCTTATCGGCCACCTCCGGGCCATAGCAGGCAATGAGCAGTTCTTC. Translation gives CASSLIGHLRAIAGNEQFF.

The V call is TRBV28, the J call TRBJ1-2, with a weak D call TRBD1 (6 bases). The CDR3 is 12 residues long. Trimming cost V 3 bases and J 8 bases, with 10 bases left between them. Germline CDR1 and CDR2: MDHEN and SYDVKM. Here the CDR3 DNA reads TGTGCCAGCAGTTTGGGGGCGGGGGGCTACACCTTC. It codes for CASSLGAGGYTF.

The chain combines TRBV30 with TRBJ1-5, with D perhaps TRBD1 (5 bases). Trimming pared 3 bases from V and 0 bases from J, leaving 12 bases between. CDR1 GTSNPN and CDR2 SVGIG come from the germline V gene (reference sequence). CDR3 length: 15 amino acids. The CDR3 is CAWRGLGDSNQPQHF. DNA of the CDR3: TGTGCCTGGAGGGGGCTTGGGGATAGCAATCAGCCCCAGCATTTT. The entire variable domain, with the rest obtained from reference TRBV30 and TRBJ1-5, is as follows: SQTIHQWPATLVQPVGSPLSLECTVEGTSNPNLYWYRQAAGRGLQLLFYSVGIGQISSEVPQNLSASRPQDRQFILSSKKLLLSDSGFYLCAWRGLGDSNQPQHFGDGTRLSIL.

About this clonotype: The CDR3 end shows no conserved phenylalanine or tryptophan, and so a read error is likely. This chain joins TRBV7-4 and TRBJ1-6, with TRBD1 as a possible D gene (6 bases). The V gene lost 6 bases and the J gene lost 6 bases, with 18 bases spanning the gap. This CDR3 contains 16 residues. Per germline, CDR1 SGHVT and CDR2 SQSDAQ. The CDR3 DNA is TGTGCCAGCAGACCATTCGGGGGCCAGTTTAATTCACCCCTCCACTCT. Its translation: CASRPFGGQFNSPLHS.

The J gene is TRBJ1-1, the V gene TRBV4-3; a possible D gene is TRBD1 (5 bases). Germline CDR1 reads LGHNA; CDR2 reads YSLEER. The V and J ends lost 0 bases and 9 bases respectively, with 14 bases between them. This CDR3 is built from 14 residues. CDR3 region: CASSQEPIGGKAFF. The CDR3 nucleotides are TGCGCCAGCAGCCAAGAACCCATCGGGGGGAAAGCTTTCTTT.

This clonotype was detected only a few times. The DNA for the CDR3 is TGTGCCAGCAGTTCAGATGGGACAGGGAGCACTGAAGCTTTCTTT. It codes for CASSSDGTGSTEAFF. The rearrangement joins TRBV6-5 to TRBJ1-1; 9 bases agree with TRBD1. The V segment lost 4 bases and the J segment 4 bases; nucleotides outside the gene matches: 7. This CDR3 comprises 15 residues. CDR1 is MNHEY, CDR2 SVGAGI, per germline.

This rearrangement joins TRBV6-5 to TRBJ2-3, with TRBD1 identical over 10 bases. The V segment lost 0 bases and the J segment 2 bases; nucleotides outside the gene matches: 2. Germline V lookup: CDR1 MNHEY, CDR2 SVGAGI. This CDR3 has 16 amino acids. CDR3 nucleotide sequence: TGTGCCAGCAGTTACTCAGGGACAGGGGCCACAGATACGCAGTATTTT. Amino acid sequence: CASSYSGTGATDTQYF.

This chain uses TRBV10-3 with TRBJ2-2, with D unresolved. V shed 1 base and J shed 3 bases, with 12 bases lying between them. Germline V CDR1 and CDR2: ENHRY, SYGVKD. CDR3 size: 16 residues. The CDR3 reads CAISEWVGRDTGELFF. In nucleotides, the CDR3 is TGTGCCATCAGTGAGTGGGTGGGCCGGGACACCGGGGAGCTGTTTTTT.

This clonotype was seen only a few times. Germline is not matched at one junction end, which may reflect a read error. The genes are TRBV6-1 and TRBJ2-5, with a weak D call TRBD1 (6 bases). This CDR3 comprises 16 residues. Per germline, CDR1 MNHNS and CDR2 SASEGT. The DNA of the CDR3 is TGTGCCAGCAGTGTCGGGCTCATTGGGGGCCAACAGACCCAGTACTTC. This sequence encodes CASSVGLIGGQQTQYF.

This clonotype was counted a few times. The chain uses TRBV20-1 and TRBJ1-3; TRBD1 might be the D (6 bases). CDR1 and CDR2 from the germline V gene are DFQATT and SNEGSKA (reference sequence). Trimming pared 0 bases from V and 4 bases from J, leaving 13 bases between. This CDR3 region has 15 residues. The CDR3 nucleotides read TGCAGTGCTAGAGATTTTCGCAGGGGCGGAAACACCATATATTTT. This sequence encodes CSARDFRRGGNTIYF.

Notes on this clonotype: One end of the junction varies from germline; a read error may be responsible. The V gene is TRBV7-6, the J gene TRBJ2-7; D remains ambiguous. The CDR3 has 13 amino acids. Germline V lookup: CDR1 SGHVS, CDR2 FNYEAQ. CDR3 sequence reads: CASSSNIGYEQYF. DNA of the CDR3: TGTGCTAGCAGCTCAAACATCGGCTACGAGCAGTACTTC.

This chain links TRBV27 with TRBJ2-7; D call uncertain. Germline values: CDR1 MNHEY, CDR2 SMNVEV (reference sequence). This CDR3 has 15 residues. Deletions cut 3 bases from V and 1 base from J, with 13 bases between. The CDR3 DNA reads TGTGCCAGCAGTTTTGGCCGGGCTGGATCCTACGAGCAGTACTTC. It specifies CASSFGRAGSYEQYF.

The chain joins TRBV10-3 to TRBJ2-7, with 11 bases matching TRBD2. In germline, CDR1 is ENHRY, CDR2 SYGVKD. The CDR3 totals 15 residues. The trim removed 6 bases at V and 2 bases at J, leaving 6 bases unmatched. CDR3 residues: CAISDQTSGTYEQYF. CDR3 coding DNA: TGTGCCATCAGCGACCAGACTAGCGGGACCTACGAGCAGTACTTC.

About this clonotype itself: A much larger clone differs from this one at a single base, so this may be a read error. The CDR3 DNA follows: TGTGCCAGCGGGACTAGCGGGAGGCGGGGGACCCAGTACTTC. It yields the protein CASGTSGRRGTQYF. The chain is built from TRBV7-9 and TRBJ2-5; the match to TRBD2 covers 15 bases. Germline assignment: CDR1 SEHNR and CDR2 FQNEAQ (reference sequence). CDR3 length: 14 residues. The V and J ends lost 8 bases and 7 bases, in that order; junction bases with no gene match: 5.